This T cell receptor beta chain was observed in a study of control samples from healthy donors and cancer patients. Germline V gene sequence: CDR1 WNHNN, CDR2 SYGVQD (reference sequence). V was clipped by 6 bases and J by 4 bases; unmatched bases: 10. There are 15 residues in the CDR3. Clones were sequenced by immunoSEQ multiplex PCR, and TCRdb holds only the in-frame ones, with some missing. The sample contains approximately 220,000 clones, about 93% of which appear only once. The V call is TRBV10-1, the J call TRBJ1-1; 8 nucleotides line up with TRBD1. Source material: blood. The receptor comes from a man aged 45-65 years in good health. In DNA form, the CDR3 reads TGCGCCAGCAGAGGACAGGGCGCCGGGGGCACTGAAGCTTTCTTT. Translated: CASRGQGAGGTEAFF.